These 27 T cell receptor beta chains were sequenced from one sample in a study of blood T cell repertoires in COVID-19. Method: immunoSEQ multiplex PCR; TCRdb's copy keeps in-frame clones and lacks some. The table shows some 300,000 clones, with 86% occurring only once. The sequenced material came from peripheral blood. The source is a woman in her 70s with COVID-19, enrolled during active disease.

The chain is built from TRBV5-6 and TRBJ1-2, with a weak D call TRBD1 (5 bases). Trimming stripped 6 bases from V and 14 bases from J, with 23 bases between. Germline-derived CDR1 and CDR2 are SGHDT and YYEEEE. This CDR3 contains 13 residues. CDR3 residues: CASMIEVAGQNTF. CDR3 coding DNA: TGTGCCAGCATGATCGAGGTGGCGGGGCAGAATACCTTC.

CDR3: CSAPQGNEQFF. As DNA, the CDR3 is TGCAGTGCGCCTCAGGGGAATGAGCAGTTCTTC. The chain recombines TRBV20-1 with TRBJ2-1, with D tentatively TRBD1 (6 bases). The CDR3 has 11 amino acids. V was shortened by 6 bases and J by 7 bases, with 10 bases between the two germline ends. Germline-derived CDR1 and CDR2 are DFQATT and SNEGSKA (reference sequence).

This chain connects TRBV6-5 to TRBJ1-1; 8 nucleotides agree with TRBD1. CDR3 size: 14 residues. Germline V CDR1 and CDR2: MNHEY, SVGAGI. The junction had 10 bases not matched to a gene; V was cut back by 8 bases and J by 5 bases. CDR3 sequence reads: CASRPRTGQTEAFF. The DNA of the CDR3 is TGTGCCAGCCGACCAAGGACAGGGCAGACTGAAGCTTTCTTT.

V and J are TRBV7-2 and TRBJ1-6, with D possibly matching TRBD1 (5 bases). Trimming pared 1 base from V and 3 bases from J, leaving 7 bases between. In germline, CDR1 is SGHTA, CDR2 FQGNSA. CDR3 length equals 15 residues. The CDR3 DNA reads TGTGCCAGCAGCTTAGGGGGCGGCTATAATTCACCCCTCCACTTT. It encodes CASSLGGGYNSPLHF.

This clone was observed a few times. In nucleotides, the CDR3 is TGTGCCAGCAGCGACAGGGTTAACTCCTACGAGCAGTACTTC. Translated, it gives CASSDRVNSYEQYF. The chain couples TRBV6-2 or TRBV6-3 to TRBJ2-7; 7 nucleotides align to TRBD1. V lost 6 bases, J lost 0 bases, and 5 bases stayed unmatched. CDR1 is MNHEY and CDR2 is SVGEGT in the germline V gene. The CDR3 contains 14 residues.

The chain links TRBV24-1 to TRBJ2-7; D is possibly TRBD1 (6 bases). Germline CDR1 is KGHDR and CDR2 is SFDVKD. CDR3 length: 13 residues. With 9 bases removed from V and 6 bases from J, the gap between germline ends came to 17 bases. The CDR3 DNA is TGTGCCACCTCTGGAGTGGGGGCGTTCGAGCAGTACTTC. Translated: CATSGVGAFEQYF.

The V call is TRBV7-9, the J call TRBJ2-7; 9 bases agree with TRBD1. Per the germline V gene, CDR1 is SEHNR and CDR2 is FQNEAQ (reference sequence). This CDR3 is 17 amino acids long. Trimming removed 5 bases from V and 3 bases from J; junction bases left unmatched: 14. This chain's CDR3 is CASSSLGTGSGYYEQYF. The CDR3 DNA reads TGTGCCAGCAGCAGTCTCGGGACAGGGTCCGGCTACTACGAGCAGTACTTC.

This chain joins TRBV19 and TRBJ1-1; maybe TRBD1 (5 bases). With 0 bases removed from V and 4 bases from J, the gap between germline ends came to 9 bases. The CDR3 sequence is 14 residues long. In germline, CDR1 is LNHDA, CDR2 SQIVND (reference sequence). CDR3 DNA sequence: TGTGCCAGTAGTATAGACAGGGAAGGCACTGAAGCTTTCTTT. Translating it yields CASSIDREGTEAFF. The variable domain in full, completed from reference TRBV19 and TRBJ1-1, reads DGGITQSPKYLFRKEGQNVTLSCEQNLNHDAMYWYRQDPGQGLRLIYYSQIVNDFQKGDIAEGYSVSREKKESFPLTVTSAQKNPTAFYLCASSIDREGTEAFFGQGTRLTVV.

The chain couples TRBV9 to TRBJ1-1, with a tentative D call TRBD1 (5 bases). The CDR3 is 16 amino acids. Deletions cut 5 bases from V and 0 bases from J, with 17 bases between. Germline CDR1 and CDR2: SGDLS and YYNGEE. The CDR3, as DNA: TGTGCCAGCAGTCGGTACCCCAGGGATATGAACACTGAAGCTTTCTTT. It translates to CASSRYPRDMNTEAFF.

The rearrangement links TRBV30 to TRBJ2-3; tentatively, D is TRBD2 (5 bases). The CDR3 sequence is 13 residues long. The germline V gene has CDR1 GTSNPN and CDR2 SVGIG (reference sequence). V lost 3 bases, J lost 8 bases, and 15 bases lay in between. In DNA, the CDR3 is TGTGCCTGGAGCCCCGGGGTCACGGGTACGCAGTATTTT. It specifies CAWSPGVTGTQYF.

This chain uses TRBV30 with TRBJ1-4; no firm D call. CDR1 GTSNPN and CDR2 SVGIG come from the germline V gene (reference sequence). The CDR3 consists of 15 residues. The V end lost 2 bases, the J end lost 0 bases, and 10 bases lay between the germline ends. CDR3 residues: CAWSCGVPTNEKLFF. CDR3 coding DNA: TGTGCCTGGAGTTGCGGGGTTCCAACTAATGAAAAACTGTTTTTT.

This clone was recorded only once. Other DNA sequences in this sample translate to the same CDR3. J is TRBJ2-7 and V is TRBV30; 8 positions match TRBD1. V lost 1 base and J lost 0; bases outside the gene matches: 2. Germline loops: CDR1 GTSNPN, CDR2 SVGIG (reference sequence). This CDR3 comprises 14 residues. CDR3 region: CAWSGGTGSYEQYF. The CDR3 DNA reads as TGTGCCTGGAGTGGGGGGACAGGCTCCTACGAGCAGTACTTC.

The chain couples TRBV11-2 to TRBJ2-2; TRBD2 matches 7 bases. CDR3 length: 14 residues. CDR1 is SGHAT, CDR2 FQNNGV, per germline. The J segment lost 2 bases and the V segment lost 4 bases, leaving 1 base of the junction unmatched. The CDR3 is CASSWDYNTGELFF. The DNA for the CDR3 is TGTGCCAGCAGCTGGGACTACAACACCGGGGAGCTGTTTTTT.

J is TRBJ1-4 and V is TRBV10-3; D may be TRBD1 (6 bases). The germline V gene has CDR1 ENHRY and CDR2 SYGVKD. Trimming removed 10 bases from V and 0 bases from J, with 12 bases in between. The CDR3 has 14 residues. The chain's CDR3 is CASRTDSTNEKLFF. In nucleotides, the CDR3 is TGTGCCAGTAGGACAGACTCAACTAATGAAAAACTGTTTTTT.

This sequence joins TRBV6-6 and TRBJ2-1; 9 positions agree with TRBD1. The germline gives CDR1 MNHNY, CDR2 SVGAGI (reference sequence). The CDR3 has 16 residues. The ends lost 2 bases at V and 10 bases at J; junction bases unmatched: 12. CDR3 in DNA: TGTGCCAGCAGTTACACCCCGGGACAGGGTTCACAGGAGCAGTTCTTC. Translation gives CASSYTPGQGSQEQFF.

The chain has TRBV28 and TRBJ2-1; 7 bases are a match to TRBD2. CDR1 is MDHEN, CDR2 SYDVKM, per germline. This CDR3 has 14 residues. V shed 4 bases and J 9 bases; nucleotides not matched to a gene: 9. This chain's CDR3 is CASSYDGGFTEQFF. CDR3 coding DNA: TGTGCCAGCAGTTATGACGGGGGGTTTACTGAGCAGTTCTTC.

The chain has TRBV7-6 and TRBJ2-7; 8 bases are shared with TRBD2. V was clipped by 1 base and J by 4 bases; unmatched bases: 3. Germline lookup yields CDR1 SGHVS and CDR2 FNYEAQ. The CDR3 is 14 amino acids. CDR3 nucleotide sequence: TGTGCCAGCAGCTTAGTTCGGGGGGGTTACGAGCAGTACTTC. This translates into CASSLVRGGYEQYF.

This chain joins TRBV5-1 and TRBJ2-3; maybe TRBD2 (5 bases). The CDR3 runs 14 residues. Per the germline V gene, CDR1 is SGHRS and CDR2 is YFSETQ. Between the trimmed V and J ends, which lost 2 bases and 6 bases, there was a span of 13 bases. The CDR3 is CASSFVGPGDTQYF. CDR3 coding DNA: TGCGCCAGCAGCTTTGTGGGCCCGGGGGATACGCAGTATTTT.

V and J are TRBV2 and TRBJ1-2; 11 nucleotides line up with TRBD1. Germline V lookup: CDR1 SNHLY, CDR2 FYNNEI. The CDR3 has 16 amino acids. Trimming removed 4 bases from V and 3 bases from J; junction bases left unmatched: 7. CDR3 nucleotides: TGTGCCAGCAGTGGGCAGGGACAGGGGGTCGACTATGGCTACACCTTC. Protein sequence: CASSGQGQGVDYGYTF.

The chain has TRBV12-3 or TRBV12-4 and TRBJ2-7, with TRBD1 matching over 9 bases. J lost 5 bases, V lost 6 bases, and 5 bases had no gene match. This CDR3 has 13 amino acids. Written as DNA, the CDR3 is TGTGCCAGCAGACCAACAGGGGGCAACGAGCAGTACTTC. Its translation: CASRPTGGNEQYF.

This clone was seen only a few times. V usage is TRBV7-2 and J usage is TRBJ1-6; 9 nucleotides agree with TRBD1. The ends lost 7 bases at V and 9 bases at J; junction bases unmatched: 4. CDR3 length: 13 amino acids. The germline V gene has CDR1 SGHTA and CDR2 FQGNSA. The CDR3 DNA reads TGTGCCAGCACCGGGACAGGGATTTCACCCCTCCACTTT. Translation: CASTGTGISPLHF.

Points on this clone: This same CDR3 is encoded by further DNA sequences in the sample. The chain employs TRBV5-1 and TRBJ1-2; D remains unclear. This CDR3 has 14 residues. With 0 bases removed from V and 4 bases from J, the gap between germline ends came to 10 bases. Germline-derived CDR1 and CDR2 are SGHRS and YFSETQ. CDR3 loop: CASSLGGQLYGYTF. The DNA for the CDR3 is TGCGCCAGCAGCTTGGGAGGTCAGCTCTATGGCTACACCTTC.

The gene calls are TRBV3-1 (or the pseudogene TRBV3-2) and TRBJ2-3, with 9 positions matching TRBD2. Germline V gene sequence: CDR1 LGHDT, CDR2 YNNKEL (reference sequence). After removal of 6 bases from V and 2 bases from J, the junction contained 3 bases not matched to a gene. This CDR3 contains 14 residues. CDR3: CASRRGGVTDTQYF. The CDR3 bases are TGTGCCAGCAGGCGGGGGGGCGTCACAGATACGCAGTATTTT.

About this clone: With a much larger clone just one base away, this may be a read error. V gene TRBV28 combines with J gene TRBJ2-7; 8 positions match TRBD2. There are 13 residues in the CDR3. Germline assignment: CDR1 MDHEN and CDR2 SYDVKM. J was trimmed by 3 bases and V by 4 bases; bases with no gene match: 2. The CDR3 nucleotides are TGTGCCAGCAGTTACCGGGGGGGCTACGAGCAGTACTTC. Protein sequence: CASSYRGGYEQYF.

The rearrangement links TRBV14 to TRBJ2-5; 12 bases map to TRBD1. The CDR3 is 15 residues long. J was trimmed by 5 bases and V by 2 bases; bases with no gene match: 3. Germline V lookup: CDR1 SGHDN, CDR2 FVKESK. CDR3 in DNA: TGTGCCAGCAGCCAAAGGGACAGGGGGCACGAGACCCAGTACTTC. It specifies CASSQRDRGHETQYF.

CDR3 sequence reads: CASSWTSVEQFF. The CDR3 DNA follows: TGTGCCAGCAGCTGGACTAGCGTAGAGCAGTTCTTC. The chain combines TRBV5-6 with TRBJ2-1; 9 bases match TRBD2. Germline V lookup: CDR1 SGHDT, CDR2 YYEEEE. The CDR3 length is 12 residues. Trimming at V came to 3 bases and at J to 10 bases, leaving 2 bases not matched to a gene.

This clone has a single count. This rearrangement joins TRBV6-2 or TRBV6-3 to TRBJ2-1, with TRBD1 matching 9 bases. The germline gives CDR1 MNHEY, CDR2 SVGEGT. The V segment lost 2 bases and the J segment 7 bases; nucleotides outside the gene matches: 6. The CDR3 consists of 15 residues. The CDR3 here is CASSYRGTGRNEQFF. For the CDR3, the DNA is TGTGCCAGCAGTTACAGAGGGACAGGGCGGAATGAGCAGTTCTTC.